This TCR beta chain was observed in a study of identical twins. TCRdb re-derived calls from the 5' RACE reads in MiXCR, one entry per CDR3 protein. The sample has 420,000 or so distinct CDR3 sequences, less than 20% seen once; the top ten hold less than 15%. The CDR3 runs to 14 residues. Germline V gene sequence: CDR1 SGHVS, CDR2 FQNEAQ. The V gene end was trimmed by 5 bases and the J gene end by 2 bases; junction bases not matched to a gene: 4. Sample: naive T cells sorted from blood. This TCR was sampled from a man in his forties or fifties in good health. The genes are TRBV7-8 and TRBJ2-7; TRBD1 aligns across 9 bases. Written as DNA, the CDR3 is TGTGCCAGCAGCACCCGGGACAGGGCCTACGAGCAGTACTTC. Its translation is CASSTRDRAYEQYF.